This note documents a single T cell receptor (beta chain) sequence. As handled by the study authors: How many nucleated cells were present was estimated from reference gene primer amplification. Profiled with immunoSEQ multiplex PCR; TCRdb holds only in-frame clones, not every one. V and J calls and clone size are as listed in that table; D and trimming were resolved from the DNA. The table lists 300,000 to 400,000 clones, over 70% of them singletons. These data are taken from a study of blood T cell repertoires in COVID-19. The wider study: The origin of the acute and convalescent COVID-19 samples was the United States, Italy and Spain. Sources were T cells, B-cell-depleted T cells, or PBMCs; the material itself was cDNA or gDNA.

The CDR3 extends over 14 amino acids. Trimming took 0 bases from V and 7 from J; bases not matched to a gene: 2. In germline, CDR1 is LGHNA, CDR2 YSLEER. The chain recombines TRBV4-3 with TRBJ2-1, with TRBD2 matching over 8 bases. The source material was peripheral blood. This clonotype was sampled from a man aged 25 to 40 with active or convalescent COVID-19. DNA for the CDR3: TGCGCCAGCAGCCAAGATGGCGGGAGGAATGAGCAGTTCTTC. This gives the protein CASSQDGGRNEQFF.